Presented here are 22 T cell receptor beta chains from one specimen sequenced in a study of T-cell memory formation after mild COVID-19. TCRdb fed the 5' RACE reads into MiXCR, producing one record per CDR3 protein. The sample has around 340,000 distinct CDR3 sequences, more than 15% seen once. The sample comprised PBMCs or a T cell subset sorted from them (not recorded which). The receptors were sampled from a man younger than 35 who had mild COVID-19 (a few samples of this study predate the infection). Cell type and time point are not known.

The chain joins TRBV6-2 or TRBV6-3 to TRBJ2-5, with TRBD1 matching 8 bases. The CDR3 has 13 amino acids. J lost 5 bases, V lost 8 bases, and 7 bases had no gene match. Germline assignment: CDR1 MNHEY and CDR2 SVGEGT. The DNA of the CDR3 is TGTGCCAGCGTGAGACAGGGGCGGGAGACCCAGTACTTC. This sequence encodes CASVRQGRETQYF.

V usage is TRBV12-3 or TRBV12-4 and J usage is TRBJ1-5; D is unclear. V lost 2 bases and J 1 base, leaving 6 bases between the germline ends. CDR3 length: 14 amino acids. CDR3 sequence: CASSLHRSNQPQHF. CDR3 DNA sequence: TGTGCCAGCAGTTTACACAGAAGCAATCAGCCCCAGCATTTT.

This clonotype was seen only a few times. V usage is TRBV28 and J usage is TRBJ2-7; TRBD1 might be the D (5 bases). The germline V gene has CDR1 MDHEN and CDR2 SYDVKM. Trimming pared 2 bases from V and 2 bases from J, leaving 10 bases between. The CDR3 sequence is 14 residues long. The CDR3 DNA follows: TGTGCCAGCAGTTTAGCAGGGAAGACCTACGAGCAGTACGTC. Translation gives CASSLAGKTYEQYV.

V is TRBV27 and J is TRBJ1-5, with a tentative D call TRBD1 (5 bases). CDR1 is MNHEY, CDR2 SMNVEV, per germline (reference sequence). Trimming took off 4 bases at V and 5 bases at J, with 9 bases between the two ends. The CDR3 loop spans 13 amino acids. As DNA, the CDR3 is TGTGCCAGCAGTTGGGGCACTGATCAGCCCCAGCATTTT. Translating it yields CASSWGTDQPQHF.

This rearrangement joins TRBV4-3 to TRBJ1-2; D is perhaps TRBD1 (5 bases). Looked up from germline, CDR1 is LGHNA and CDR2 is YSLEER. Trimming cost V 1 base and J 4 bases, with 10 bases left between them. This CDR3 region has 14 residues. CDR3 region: CASSQGDPIYGYTF. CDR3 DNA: TGCGCCAGCAGCCAAGGGGACCCCATCTATGGCTACACCTTC.

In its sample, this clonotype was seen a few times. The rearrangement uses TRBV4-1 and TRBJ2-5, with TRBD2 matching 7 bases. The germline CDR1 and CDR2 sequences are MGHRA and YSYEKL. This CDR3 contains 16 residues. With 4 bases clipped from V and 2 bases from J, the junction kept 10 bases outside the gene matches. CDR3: CASSPGRLAAQETQYF. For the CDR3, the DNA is TGCGCCAGCAGCCCCGGCCGCCTAGCGGCTCAAGAGACCCAGTACTTC.

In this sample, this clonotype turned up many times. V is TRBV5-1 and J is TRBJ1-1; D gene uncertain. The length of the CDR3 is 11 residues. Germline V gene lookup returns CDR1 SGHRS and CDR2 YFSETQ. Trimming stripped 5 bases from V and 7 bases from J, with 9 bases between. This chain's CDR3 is CASSPAIEAFF. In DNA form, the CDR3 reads TGCGCCAGCAGTCCGGCAATTGAAGCTTTCTTT. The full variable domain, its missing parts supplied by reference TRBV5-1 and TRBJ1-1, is KAGVTQTPRYLIKTRGQQVTLSCSPISGHRSVSWYQQTPGQGLQFLFEYFSETQRNKGNFPGRFSGRQFSNSRSEMNVSTLELGDSALYLCASSPAIEAFFGQGTRLTVV.

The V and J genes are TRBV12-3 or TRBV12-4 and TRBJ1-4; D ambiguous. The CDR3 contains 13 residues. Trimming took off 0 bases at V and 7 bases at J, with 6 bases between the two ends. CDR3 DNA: TGTGCCAGCAGTTTAGCCGGGCTTGAAAAACTGTTTTTT. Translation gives CASSLAGLEKLFF.

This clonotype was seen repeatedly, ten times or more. CDR3 DNA: TGCGCCAGCGGGGGGCCCAACTACAATGAGCAGTTCTTC. Protein: CASGGPNYNEQFF. The chain is built from TRBV5-1 and TRBJ2-1; D is possibly TRBD1 or TRBD2 (6 bases each). V was cut by 7 bases and J by 3 bases, with 11 bases left in between. The V gene's germline CDR1 is SGHRS and CDR2 YFSETQ. The length of the CDR3 is 13 residues.

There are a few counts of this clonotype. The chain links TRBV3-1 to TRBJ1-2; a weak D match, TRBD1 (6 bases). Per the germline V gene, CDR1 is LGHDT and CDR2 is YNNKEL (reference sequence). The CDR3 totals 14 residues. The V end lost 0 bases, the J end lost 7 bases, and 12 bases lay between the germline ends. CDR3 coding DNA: TGTGCCAGCAGCCAAGAAGGACAGCGGGGTGGCTACACCTTC. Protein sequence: CASSQEGQRGGYTF.

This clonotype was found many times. CDR3 protein: CSARGQNNQPQHF. The CDR3 region has the DNA TGCAGTGCCCGGGGGCAGAACAATCAGCCCCAGCATTTT. V is TRBV20-1 and J is TRBJ1-5; possible D gene TRBD1, 6 bases. CDR1 and CDR2 from the germline V gene are DFQATT and SNEGSKA (reference sequence). The V and J ends lost 6 bases and 3 bases respectively, with 12 bases between them. This CDR3 comprises 13 residues.

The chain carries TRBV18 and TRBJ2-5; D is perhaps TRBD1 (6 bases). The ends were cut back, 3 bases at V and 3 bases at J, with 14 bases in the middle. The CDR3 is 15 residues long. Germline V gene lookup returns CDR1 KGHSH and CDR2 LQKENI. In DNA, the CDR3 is TGTGCCAGCTCACCTCGCACGGACAGTGAAGAGACCCAGTACTTC. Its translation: CASSPRTDSEETQYF.

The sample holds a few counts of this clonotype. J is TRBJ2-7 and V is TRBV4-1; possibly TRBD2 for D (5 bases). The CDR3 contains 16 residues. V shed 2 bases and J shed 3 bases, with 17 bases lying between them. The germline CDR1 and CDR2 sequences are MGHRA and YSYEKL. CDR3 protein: CASSQLPRGTFYEQYF. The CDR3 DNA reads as TGCGCCAGCAGCCAACTTCCACGGGGTACGTTCTACGAGCAGTACTTC.

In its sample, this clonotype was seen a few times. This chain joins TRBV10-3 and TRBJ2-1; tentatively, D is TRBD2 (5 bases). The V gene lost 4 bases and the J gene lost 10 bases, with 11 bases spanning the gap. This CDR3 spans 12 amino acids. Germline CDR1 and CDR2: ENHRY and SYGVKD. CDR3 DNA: TGTGCCATCAGTGCGGAGCGGTCCGAGCAGTTCTTC. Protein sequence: CAISAERSEQFF.

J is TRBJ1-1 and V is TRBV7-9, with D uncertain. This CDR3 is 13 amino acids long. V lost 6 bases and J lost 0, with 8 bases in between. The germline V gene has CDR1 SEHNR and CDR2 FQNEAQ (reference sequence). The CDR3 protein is CASRESMNTEAFF. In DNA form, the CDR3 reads TGTGCCAGCAGGGAAAGCATGAACACTGAAGCTTTCTTT.

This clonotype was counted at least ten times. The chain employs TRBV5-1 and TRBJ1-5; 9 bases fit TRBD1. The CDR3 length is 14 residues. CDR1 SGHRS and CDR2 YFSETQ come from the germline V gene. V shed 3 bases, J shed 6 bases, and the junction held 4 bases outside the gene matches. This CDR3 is CASSSDRGGQPQHF. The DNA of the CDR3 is TGCGCCAGCAGCTCGGACAGGGGTGGTCAGCCCCAGCATTTT.

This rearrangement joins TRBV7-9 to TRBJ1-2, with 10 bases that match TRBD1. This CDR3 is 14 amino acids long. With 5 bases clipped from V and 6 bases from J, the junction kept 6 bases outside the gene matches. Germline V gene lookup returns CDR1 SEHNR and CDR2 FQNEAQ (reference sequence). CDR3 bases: TGTGCCAGCAGCCGTCGACAGGGGGCGGATGGCTACACCTTC. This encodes CASSRRQGADGYTF.

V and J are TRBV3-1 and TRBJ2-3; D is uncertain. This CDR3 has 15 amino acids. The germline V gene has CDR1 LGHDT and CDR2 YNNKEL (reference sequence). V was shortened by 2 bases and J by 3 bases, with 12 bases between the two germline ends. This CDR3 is CASSQFATVTDTQYF. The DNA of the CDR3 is TGTGCCAGCAGCCAATTTGCGACGGTAACAGATACGCAGTATTTT.

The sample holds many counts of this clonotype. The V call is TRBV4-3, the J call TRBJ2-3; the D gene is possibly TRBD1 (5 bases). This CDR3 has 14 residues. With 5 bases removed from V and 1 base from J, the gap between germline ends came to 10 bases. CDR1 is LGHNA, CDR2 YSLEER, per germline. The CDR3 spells CASSARAGTDTQYF. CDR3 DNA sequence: TGCGCCAGCAGCGCCAGGGCCGGCACAGATACGCAGTATTTT.

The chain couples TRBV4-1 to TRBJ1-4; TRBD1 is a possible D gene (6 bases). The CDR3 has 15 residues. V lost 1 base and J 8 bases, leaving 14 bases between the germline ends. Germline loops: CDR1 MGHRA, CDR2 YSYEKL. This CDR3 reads CASSQVPGEGEKLFF. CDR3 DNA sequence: TGCGCCAGCAGCCAAGTTCCAGGGGAAGGCGAAAAACTGTTTTTT.

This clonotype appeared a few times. In DNA form, the CDR3 reads TGTGCCAGCAGTTGGGGGGCAGAGCAGCCCCAGCATTTT. This sequence encodes CASSWGAEQPQHF. The gene calls are TRBV12-3 or TRBV12-4 and TRBJ1-5; possibly TRBD1 for D (6 bases). This CDR3 region has 13 residues. With 4 bases removed from V and 7 bases from J, the gap between germline ends came to 11 bases.

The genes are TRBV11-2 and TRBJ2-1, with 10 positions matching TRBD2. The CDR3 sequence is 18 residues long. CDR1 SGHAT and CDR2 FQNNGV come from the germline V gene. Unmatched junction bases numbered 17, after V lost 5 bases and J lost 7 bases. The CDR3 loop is CASSPISGSGGLGNEQFF. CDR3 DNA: TGTGCCAGCAGCCCTATTAGCGGTAGCGGGGGGCTTGGGAATGAGCAGTTCTTC.